A single TCR beta chain is shown here with its context. Its specificity is not known. CDR1 MNHEY and CDR2 SVGAGI come from the germline V gene. V shed 6 bases and J 15 bases; nucleotides not matched to a gene: 13. The CDR3 covers 14 residues. One entry per CDR3 protein, called by TCRdb with MiXCR from the 5' RACE reads. The sample holds tens of thousands of distinct CDR3 sequences, about 28% seen once. The study's findings and limits: Greatest tumor Treg TCR overlap was with tumor naive CD4+ cells.

The sample comprised tumor-infiltrating memory CD4+ T cells sorted from the breast tumor. The subset: memory CD4+ T cells, CD4+CD45RO+CD25-. The source of this sequence is a female donor with breast cancer. The rearrangement joins TRBV6-5 to TRBJ2-1; 11 bases map to TRBD2. This CDR3 is CASRNLAGGDRWFF. The DNA of the CDR3 is TGTGCCAGCAGAAATCTAGCGGGAGGCGACAGATGGTTCTTC.